These 16 T cell receptor beta chains came from one sample sequenced in a study of blood T cell repertoires in COVID-19. Data came from immunoSEQ multiplex PCR; TCRdb stores just in-frame clones and leaves some out. The repertoire holds roughly 200,000 clones, 85% to 90% seen once, with roughly 6.2% in the top ten. Material for sequencing was peripheral blood. All receptors come from a man aged 60 to 75 who had recovered from COVID-19.

The genes are TRBV27 and TRBJ1-6; D may be TRBD1 (6 bases). Trimming removed 5 bases at V and 9 bases at J, with 14 bases between. Germline CDR1 MNHEY, CDR2 SMNVEV (reference sequence). The CDR3 has 14 amino acids. The CDR3 region is CASSPDIGGSPLHF. The CDR3 DNA sequence: TGTGCCAGCAGTCCTGACATAGGGGGTTCACCCCTCCACTTT.

The chain uses TRBV5-4 and TRBJ1-1; TRBD1 matches at 7 bases. CDR1 SGHNT and CDR2 YYREEE come from the germline V gene (reference sequence). The CDR3 length is 15 residues. The V gene end was trimmed by 4 bases and the J gene end by 0 bases; junction bases not matched to a gene: 6. The CDR3 region is CASSGTGTVNTEAFF. The CDR3 nucleotides are TGTGCCAGCAGCGGGACCGGGACAGTGAACACTGAAGCTTTCTTT.

The chain has TRBV27 and TRBJ2-2, with 11 bases matching TRBD2. V was clipped by 2 bases and J by 1 base; unmatched bases: 6. This CDR3 region has 18 residues. Germline lookup yields CDR1 MNHEY and CDR2 SMNVEV (reference sequence). The CDR3, as DNA: TGTGCCAGCAGTTTACTCGAGACTAGCGGGAAGAACACCGGGGAGCTGTTTTTT. This encodes CASSLLETSGKNTGELFF.

The chain employs TRBV5-6 and TRBJ1-2, with 10 bases that match TRBD1. The trim removed 0 bases at V and 13 bases at J, leaving 3 bases unmatched. The CDR3 covers 12 residues. Germline lookup yields CDR1 SGHDT and CDR2 YYEEEE. The CDR3 protein is CASSLGDRGLTF. The DNA for the CDR3 is TGTGCCAGCAGCTTGGGGGACAGGGGACTCACCTTC.

This clone was counted only a few times. This CDR3 is CASSTGWESSYNSPLHF. In nucleotides, the CDR3 is TGTGCCAGTAGTACTGGCTGGGAGAGCTCCTATAATTCACCCCTCCACTTT. V is TRBV19 and J is TRBJ1-6; the D is unclear. Germline values: CDR1 LNHDA, CDR2 SQIVND (reference sequence). Trimming took 4 bases from V and 0 from J, leaving 13 bases between them. The CDR3 runs 17 residues.

The genes are TRBV6-5 and TRBJ1-3, with D tentatively TRBD1 (5 bases). Trimming pared 0 bases from V and 2 bases from J, leaving 11 bases between. CDR1 MNHEY and CDR2 SVGAGI come from the germline V gene. The CDR3 covers 16 residues. CDR3 sequence reads: CASSYSGGVPGNTIYF. CDR3 nucleotides: TGTGCCAGCAGTTACTCGGGAGGGGTTCCTGGAAACACCATATATTTT.

The V gene is TRBV3-1 (or the pseudogene TRBV3-2), the J gene TRBJ2-7, with D perhaps matching TRBD1 (6 bases). CDR1 and CDR2 from the germline V gene are LGHDT and YNNKEL (reference sequence). The CDR3 runs to 17 residues. Trimming left V 3 bases short and J 2 bases short, with 20 bases between. CDR3 bases: TGTGCCAGCAGCCAGGACGGTACAGGGCTCGGGACCTACGAGCAGTACTTC. Protein sequence: CASSQDGTGLGTYEQYF.

The chain employs TRBV5-1 and TRBJ2-1; the match to TRBD2 covers 10 bases. Germline lookup yields CDR1 SGHRS and CDR2 YFSETQ. The CDR3 is 16 residues long. The junction had 7 bases not matched to a gene; V was cut back by 3 bases and J by 4 bases. The DNA of the CDR3 is TGCGCCAGCAGCTCCCGAGCGGGAGGGGTGTACAATGAGCAGTTCTTC. As protein: CASSSRAGGVYNEQFF.

The CDR3 DNA is TGTGCCAGCAGCTTAAAACTCGGGACAGTCTTTACCGGGGAGCTGTTTTTT. Protein product: CASSLKLGTVFTGELFF. The rearrangement uses TRBV13 and TRBJ2-2; 7 nucleotides line up with TRBD1. The CDR3 is made up of 17 amino acids. The germline V gene encodes CDR1 PRHDT and CDR2 FYEKMQ (reference sequence). V was pared by 2 bases and J by 5 bases, with 11 bases of the junction left unmatched.

The chain couples TRBV10-1 to TRBJ1-2, with a weak D call TRBD1 (5 bases). CDR1 is WNHNN, CDR2 SYGVQD, per germline (reference sequence). The germline V and J ends were trimmed by 0 bases and 7 bases, with 12 bases remaining between them. The CDR3 spans 14 residues. The CDR3 DNA sequence: TGCGCCAGCAGTGAGTCGGGCAGGGCCGGTGGCTACACCTTC. Its translation is CASSESGRAGGYTF.

The DNA of the CDR3 is TGCAGCGTTGTAGTGCAGGGTGGAAATCAGCCCCAGCATTTT. Protein sequence: CSVVVQGGNQPQHF. The chain combines TRBV29-1 with TRBJ1-5, with TRBD1 as a possible D gene (5 bases). The CDR3 loop spans 14 amino acids. Germline V gene data show CDR1 as SQVTM and CDR2 as ANQGSEA. V lost 4 bases and J lost 4, with 14 bases in between.

As for this clone: Other DNA sequences in the same sample also yield this CDR3. The chain combines TRBV5-1 with TRBJ2-5, with D unclear. Germline V CDR1 and CDR2: SGHRS, YFSETQ. CDR3 length equals 11 residues. Deletions cut 3 bases from V and 2 bases from J, with 2 bases between. Here the CDR3 DNA reads TGCGCCAGCAGCTCGCAAGAGACCCAGTACTTC. Translated: CASSSQETQYF.

V gene TRBV28 combines with J gene TRBJ1-1; D is possibly TRBD1 (5 bases). V lost 3 bases and J lost 1, with 9 bases in between. CDR1 MDHEN and CDR2 SYDVKM come from the germline V gene. This CDR3 spans 14 amino acids. This CDR3 is CASSFGTGNTEAFF. In DNA, the CDR3 is TGTGCCAGCAGTTTTGGTACAGGGAACACTGAAGCTTTCTTT. Full variable domain (remainder filled in from reference TRBV28 and TRBJ1-1): DVKVTQSSRYLVKRTGEKVFLECVQDMDHENMFWYRQDPGLGLRLIYFSYDVKMKEKGDIPEGYSVSREKKERFSLILESASTNQTSMYLCASSFGTGNTEAFFGQGTRLTVV.

This chain connects TRBV27 to TRBJ2-3; 7 bases are shared with TRBD2. The CDR3 contains 16 residues. Germline-derived CDR1 and CDR2 are MNHEY and SMNVEV (reference sequence). J lost 3 bases, V lost 7 bases, and 13 bases had no gene match. The CDR3 bases are TGTGCCAGCACCCCCCCGGGTTCGGGGGGAACAGATACGCAGTATTTT. Protein product: CASTPPGSGGTDTQYF.

This clone was recorded once. The chain joins TRBV4-2 to TRBJ2-7, with a tentative D call TRBD2 (6 bases). Trimming removed 0 bases at V and 0 bases at J, with 18 bases between. Per the germline V gene, CDR1 is LGHNA and CDR2 is YNFKEQ. The length of the CDR3 is 18 residues. The CDR3 DNA sequence: TGTGCCAGCAGCCAAGAGGTTCATAGCGGTAAAAGCTCCTACGAGCAGTACTTC. Amino acids: CASSQEVHSGKSSYEQYF.

The chain carries TRBV18 and TRBJ1-3; D remains unclear. V was pared by 6 bases and J by 0 bases, with 12 bases between. Germline V lookup: CDR1 KGHSH, CDR2 LQKENI. This CDR3 is built from 15 residues. CDR3 DNA sequence: TGTGCCAGCTCCCAGGCCGCCGGCTCTGGAAACACCATATATTTT. It encodes CASSQAAGSGNTIYF.